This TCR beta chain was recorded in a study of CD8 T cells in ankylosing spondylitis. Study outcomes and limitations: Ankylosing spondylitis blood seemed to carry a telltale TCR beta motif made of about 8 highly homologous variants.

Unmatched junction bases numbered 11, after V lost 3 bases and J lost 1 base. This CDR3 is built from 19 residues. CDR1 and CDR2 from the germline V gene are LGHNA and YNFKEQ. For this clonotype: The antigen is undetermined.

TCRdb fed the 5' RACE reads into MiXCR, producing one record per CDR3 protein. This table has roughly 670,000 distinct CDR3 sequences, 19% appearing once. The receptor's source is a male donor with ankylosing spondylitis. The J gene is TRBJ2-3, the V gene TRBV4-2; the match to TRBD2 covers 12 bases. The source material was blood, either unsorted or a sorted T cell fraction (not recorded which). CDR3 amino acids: CASSQTGASGRARTDTQYF. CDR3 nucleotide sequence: TGTGCCAGCAGCCAGACTGGGGCTAGCGGGAGGGCCCGCACAGATACGCAGTATTTT.